Sequencing of this TCR beta chain was carried out in a study of blood T cell repertoires in COVID-19 (dated by TCRdb to about 2020). Notes on the research overall: The collaborator samples originated in the United States, Italy and Spain and spanned the acute and convalescent phases of COVID-19. Nearly every sample came with metadata listing a de-identified subject ID, COVID-19 status, age in years and sex. The prospective study material was composed of cDNA or gDNA derived from T cells, B-cell-depleted T cells, or PBMCs. The repertoires were released in a freely available public database meant as a resource for research on the immune response to SARS-CoV-2. HLA class I and class II types, where available, came from metadata supplied by the sample provider rather than from assay-based typing. Subjects who had been exposed to COVID-19, were actively infected with it, or had recovered from it provided the deeply sampled blood TCRbeta repertoires that made up the dataset. The samples were drawn from the first 160 participants of the ongoing ImmuneRACE study and from roughly 1,300 subjects provided by 6 global collaborators. Broad study findings and their caveats: How much clinical and demographic metadata was included differed by source and by participant, and the metadata was provided uncurated.

The trim is 3 bases for V and 8 bases for J, with a gap of 13 bases between the germline ends. Its CDR3 holds 13 amino acids, cysteine through phenylalanine. Of all the DNA, just the CDR3 is kept, 39 bases in frame from base 1. In the germline V gene, CDR1 corresponds to SNHLY and CDR2 to FYNNEI. TCRbeta CDR3 regions were amplified from genomic DNA by means of the immunoSEQ Assay, a bias-controlled multiplex PCR. The authors processed their data as follows. The number of nucleated cells in each sample was estimated from the amplification of reference gene primers within the assay. Sequence reads were collapsed and filtered to measure the absolute abundance of every unique TCRbeta CDR3 rearrangement. For each sample, productive Simpson clonality was calculated as the square root of Simpson's diversity index over productive rearrangements. TCRdb obtained this table from immuneACCESS and retained in-frame rearrangements with V and J assigned. These tables miss some clones; where compared with another copy, unresolved V genes account for less than half of the shortfall, and the remainder is unexplained. V and J calls and clone size are copied from that table; D and trimming were computed from the DNA. Present in this sample are about 73,000 clones, around 77% of which were seen just once. The ten biggest clones cover about 2.1% of the sample.

On this clone itself: Its specific antigen is unknown. Base qualities are missing; no much larger clone stands one base away.

One collaborating source in Seattle enrolled patients during active infection and followed them longitudinally through the course of disease. The collaborating institutions used their own protocols to collect whole blood in K2EDTA tubes. For TCRbeta analysis, collaborator samples were shipped as frozen whole blood, as isolated PBMCs, or as DNA extracted from either sample type. The chain is encoded by TRBV2 joined to TRBJ1-2; possibly the D gene is TRBD1, per 5 matching bases. The source of this sequence is a man in his 70s with COVID-19, enrolled during active disease. Source material: peripheral blood. The CDR3 sequence is CASSEQGVEGYTF. At the DNA level, the sequence is TGTGCCAGCAGTGAGCAAGGGGTGGAAGGCTACACCTTC.